Shown below are 22 T cell receptor beta chains from a single sample sequenced in a study of cytomegalovirus exposure and HLA in healthy donors. Both 60 Vbeta primers and 13 Jbeta primers went into the PCR. Using immunoSEQ multiplex PCR, the repertoire was profiled, and TCRdb retains in-frame clones only, with some absent. This table has 110,000 or so clones, roughly two thirds appearing once. Sequencing was performed on PBMCs. These receptors were obtained from a man in his late teens or twenties in good health and CMV-seropositive.

The gene calls are TRBV5-1 and TRBJ2-3; 10 bases fit TRBD2. In germline, CDR1 is SGHRS, CDR2 YFSETQ. The length of the CDR3 is 16 residues. V shed 1 base and J 2 bases; nucleotides not matched to a gene: 4. CDR3 coding DNA: TGCGCCAGCAGCTTGCTAGCGGGGGACAACACAGATACGCAGTATTTT. As protein: CASSLLAGDNTDTQYF.

This clone was observed a few times. The CDR3 DNA reads as TGTGCCAGTAGGGGCTTGGTGCACCGGGGAGATTCACCCCTCCACTTT. It codes for CASRGLVHRGDSPLHF. This chain joins TRBV19 and TRBJ1-6, with D unclear. CDR1 and CDR2 from the germline V gene are LNHDA and SQIVND (reference sequence). This CDR3 has 16 residues. V gave up 6 bases and J gave up 8 bases, with 20 bases separating them.

The V and J genes are TRBV10-3 and TRBJ1-2; the match to TRBD1 covers 7 bases. The V gene end was trimmed by 3 bases and the J gene end by 8 bases; junction bases not matched to a gene: 12. The CDR3 is made up of 15 amino acids. CDR1 is ENHRY, CDR2 SYGVKD, per germline. The CDR3: CAISDPPRRTGGYTF. The DNA of the CDR3 is TGTGCCATCAGTGACCCACCGCGGAGGACAGGCGGCTACACCTTC.

The chain is built from TRBV4-1 and TRBJ2-7; TRBD2 matches 9 bases. This CDR3 spans 16 amino acids. Germline values: CDR1 MGHRA, CDR2 YSYEKL. J gave up 1 base and V 0 bases, and 4 bases lay outside the gene matches. CDR3 nucleotide sequence: TGCGCCAGCAGCCAAGATCGCGGGGGGGCGTCCTACGAGCAGTACGTC. Translation gives CASSQDRGGASYEQYV.

The chain links TRBV13 to TRBJ2-1, with TRBD2 matching 7 bases. J lost 7 bases, V lost 5 bases, and 14 bases had no gene match. Germline CDR1 reads PRHDT; CDR2 reads FYEKMQ (reference sequence). The CDR3 sequence is 16 residues long. The DNA for the CDR3 is TGTGCCAGCAGCAACACCGGGACTACCACGGGGAATGAGCAGTTCTTC. This gives the protein CASSNTGTTTGNEQFF.

This chain joins TRBV5-1 and TRBJ2-6; TRBD1 might be the D (5 bases). Germline V gene data show CDR1 as SGHRS and CDR2 as YFSETQ. The CDR3 runs 15 residues. V shed 1 base and J shed 4 bases, with 9 bases lying between them. The DNA for the CDR3 is TGCGCCAGCAGCTTGATGGGGCCGGGGGCCAACGTCCTGACTTTC. Translation gives CASSLMGPGANVLTF.

V gene TRBV10-3 combines with J gene TRBJ2-1; 10 bases agree with TRBD1. V trimming: 4 bases; J trimming: 7 bases; junction bases outside the gene matches: 10. The CDR3 extends over 16 amino acids. From germline, CDR1 is ENHRY and CDR2 SYGVKD. CDR3 DNA: TGTGCCATCAGTGCTTGGAGACAGGGGGCAAGGAATGAGCAGTTCTTC. Encoded protein: CAISAWRQGARNEQFF.

J is TRBJ2-7 and V is TRBV2; D is possibly TRBD1 (6 bases). Per the germline V gene, CDR1 is SNHLY and CDR2 is FYNNEI. The germline V and J ends were trimmed by 11 bases and 3 bases, with 14 bases remaining between them. The CDR3 sequence is 12 residues long. The CDR3: CAGRQAGYEQYF. The CDR3 nucleotides are TGTGCCGGTAGACAGGCCGGCTACGAGCAGTACTTC.

The chain employs TRBV9 and TRBJ2-3; TRBD1 aligns across 8 bases. Germline CDR1 is SGDLS and CDR2 is YYNGEE. The trim removed 4 bases at V and 2 bases at J, leaving 6 bases unmatched. This CDR3 comprises 15 residues. The CDR3 is CASSPRTGPTDTQYF. CDR3 DNA: TGTGCCAGCAGCCCAAGGACAGGGCCCACAGATACGCAGTATTTT.

The chain combines TRBV18 with TRBJ1-6, with 9 bases aligning to TRBD1. With V trimmed by 1 base and J by 9 bases, 4 bases remained unmatched. The CDR3 consists of 15 residues. CDR1 is KGHSH and CDR2 is LQKENI in the germline V gene. CDR3 sequence: CASSPRQGEGSPLHF. The CDR3 region has the DNA TGTGCCAGCTCACCACGACAGGGGGAAGGTTCACCCCTCCACTTT.

The chain couples TRBV6-4 to TRBJ2-3; 10 bases map to TRBD1. Germline CDR1 is MRHNA and CDR2 is SNTAGT. This CDR3 comprises 19 residues. V lost 3 bases to trimming and J lost 0 bases; unmatched junction nucleotides: 12. The CDR3 protein is CASSDRQGAYPSSTDTQYF. The CDR3 DNA reads as TGTGCCAGCAGTGATCGACAGGGGGCATACCCGTCTAGCACAGATACGCAGTATTTT.

CDR3 region: CASSRQGNEKLFF. The CDR3 nucleotides read TGTGCCAGCTCTAGACAGGGGAATGAAAAACTGTTTTTT. The gene calls are TRBV13 and TRBJ1-4, with TRBD1 identical over 8 bases. Germline V gene data show CDR1 as PRHDT and CDR2 as FYEKMQ (reference sequence). The CDR3 is made up of 13 amino acids. With 8 bases clipped from V and 5 bases from J, the junction kept 4 bases outside the gene matches.

CDR3: CASSEGRGEYF. CDR3 sequence (DNA): TGTGCCAGCAGTGAAGGCCGCGGGGAGTACTTC. This sequence joins TRBV6-1 and TRBJ2-4; D is perhaps TRBD2 (6 bases). Trimming took 1 base from V and 14 from J, leaving 9 bases between them. There are 11 residues in the CDR3. CDR1 and CDR2 (germline): MNHNS, SASEGT.

This clone was observed a handful of times. V and J are TRBV6-1 and TRBJ1-6; weak D call: TRBD1 (6 bases). Germline V lookup: CDR1 MNHNS, CDR2 SASEGT. Trimming removed 6 bases at V and 8 bases at J, with 17 bases between. This CDR3 region has 15 residues. The CDR3 DNA sequence: TGTGCCAGCAGGGCTAGGACAGCGGATCATTCACCCCTCCACTTT. This encodes CASRARTADHSPLHF.

The V and J genes are TRBV28 and TRBJ1-2; 7 bases align to TRBD1. CDR1 is MDHEN and CDR2 is SYDVKM in the germline V gene. Unmatched junction bases numbered 8, after V lost 6 bases and J lost 4 bases. The CDR3 runs to 14 residues. CDR3: CASRATGEIYGYTF. The CDR3 DNA reads TGTGCCAGCAGGGCCACAGGGGAGATCTATGGCTACACCTTC.

The chain has TRBV7-3 and TRBJ1-2; D remains unclear. The germline V gene has CDR1 SGHTA and CDR2 FQGTGA. CDR3 size: 14 residues. Deletions cut 1 base from V and 5 bases from J, with 11 bases between. Here the CDR3 reads CASSLNGGAYGYTF. The CDR3 nucleotides are TGTGCCAGCAGCTTAAACGGCGGCGCATATGGCTACACCTTC.

The chain employs TRBV9 and TRBJ2-5; 11 nucleotides agree with TRBD2. V lost 3 bases and J lost 5; bases outside the gene matches: 6. CDR1 and CDR2 (germline): SGDLS, YYNGEE. This CDR3 contains 15 residues. The CDR3 coding sequence is TGTGCCAGCAGCGGTAGCGGGGGGGCCGTGGAGACCCAGTACTTC. This codes for CASSGSGGAVETQYF.

The chain combines TRBV28 with TRBJ2-2; D is perhaps TRBD2 (5 bases). This CDR3 comprises 12 residues. The V gene lost 3 bases and the J gene lost 7 bases, with 6 bases spanning the gap. From germline, CDR1 is MDHEN and CDR2 SYDVKM. CDR3 nucleotide sequence: TGTGCCAGCAGTTTCGGAGGCGGGGAGCTGTTTTTT. Translation gives CASSFGGGELFF. The full variable domain, in which reference TRBV28 and TRBJ2-2 provide the parts outside the CDR3, is DVKVTQSSRYLVKRTGEKVFLECVQDMDHENMFWYRQDPGLGLRLIYFSYDVKMKEKGDIPEGYSVSREKKERFSLILESASTNQTSMYLCASSFGGGELFFGEGSRLTVL.

This chain links TRBV7-8 with TRBJ1-6, with D possibly TRBD1 on 5 matching bases. Germline values: CDR1 SGHVS, CDR2 FQNEAQ. This CDR3 contains 14 residues. V lost 5 bases and J 6 bases, leaving 11 bases between the germline ends. The CDR3 sequence: CASSRQWSNSPLHF. The DNA of the CDR3 is TGTGCCAGCAGCAGACAGTGGAGTAATTCACCCCTCCACTTT.

CDR3 bases: TGTGCCAGCAGCTTGGGTAGGGGGAATGAAAAACTGTTTTTT. It encodes CASSLGRGNEKLFF. The rearrangement links TRBV5-6 to TRBJ1-4; D is perhaps TRBD1 (6 bases). Per the germline V gene, CDR1 is SGHDT and CDR2 is YYEEEE. The CDR3 has 14 amino acids. The V end lost 0 bases, the J end lost 5 bases, and 8 bases lay between the germline ends.

This clone appeared once. The V and J genes are TRBV18 and TRBJ2-5; D possibly corresponds to TRBD2 (6 bases). V was pared by 0 bases and J by 5 bases, with 13 bases between. The CDR3 is 15 residues long. Germline CDR1 KGHSH, CDR2 LQKENI. DNA of the CDR3: TGTGCCAGCTCACCACCCGCCGGAGGGATGGAGACCCAGTACTTC. Residues: CASSPPAGGMETQYF.

The V and J genes are TRBV19 and TRBJ1-5; 9 positions agree with TRBD1. The length of the CDR3 is 18 residues. V shed 4 bases, J shed 0 bases, and the junction held 10 bases outside the gene matches. From germline, CDR1 is LNHDA and CDR2 SQIVND (reference sequence). CDR3 coding DNA: TGTGCCAGTAGTAAGGGGGGACAGGGTGCGAATAGCAATCAGCCCCAGCATTTT. Translating gives CASSKGGQGANSNQPQHF. Drawing the rest from reference TRBV19 and TRBJ1-5, the complete variable domain is DGGITQSPKYLFRKEGQNVTLSCEQNLNHDAMYWYRQDPGQGLRLIYYSQIVNDFQKGDIAEGYSVSREKKESFPLTVTSAQKNPTAFYLCASSKGGQGANSNQPQHFGDGTRLSIL.